This is a list of T cell receptor beta chains from one sample in a study of blood T cell repertoires in COVID-19. Data came from immunoSEQ multiplex PCR; TCRdb stores just in-frame clones and leaves some out. This repertoire shows some 190,000 clones, 80% found once; its top ten account for 13% to 15%. Sample: PBMCs or T cells enriched from blood (not recorded which). Source of these receptors: a man in his 60s who had been exposed to COVID-19. The CDR3 runs from the conserved cysteine through the conserved F or W. The order of the fields is clone size, D gene, J gene, V gene, CDR3 DNA, CDR3 protein. The D gene is left open where the match is weak. Clone size is not always given. Where it is, it says once, few, many or a class for expanded clones.

clone size: NA
D gene: TRBD1
J gene: TRBJ2-7
V gene: TRBV28
CDR3 DNA: TGTGCCAGCAATAGACAGGGGGTTAGCGAGCAGTACTTC
CDR3 protein: CASNRQGVSEQYF

clone size: few
D gene: NA
J gene: TRBJ2-3
V gene: TRBV24-1
CDR3 DNA: TGTGCCACCAGTGATCAGGGGTTTAGCACAGATACGCAGTATTTT
CDR3 protein: CATSDQGFSTDTQYF

clone size: NA
D gene: TRBD1
J gene: TRBJ1-2
V gene: TRBV11-1
CDR3 DNA: TGTGCCAGCAGCGCGGACAGGGGCGGGAACTATGGCTACACCTTC
CDR3 protein: CASSADRGGNYGYTF

clone size: NA
D gene: TRBD2
J gene: TRBJ2-3
V gene: TRBV5-1
CDR3 DNA: TGCGCCAGCAGCTTGAGCGGGGGCACAGATACGCAGTATTTT
CDR3 protein: CASSLSGGTDTQYF

clone size: NA
D gene: NA
J gene: TRBJ2-3
V gene: TRBV5-1
CDR3 DNA: TGCGCCAGCAGCTTGGTTATGGGACAATCCACAGATACGCAGTATTTT
CDR3 protein: CASSLVMGQSTDTQYF

clone size: NA
D gene: NA
J gene: TRBJ2-7
V gene: TRBV11-2
CDR3 DNA: TGTGCCAGCAGCTTGGGGAGGGGGATTCGGGACGAGCAGTACTTC
CDR3 protein: CASSLGRGIRDEQYF

clone size: many
D gene: TRBD2
J gene: TRBJ2-1
V gene: TRBV24-1
CDR3 DNA: TGTGCCACCAGTCTGGCGGGGGGATCTTACAATGAGCAGTTCTTC
CDR3 protein: CATSLAGGSYNEQFF

clone size: NA
D gene: TRBD1
J gene: TRBJ2-5
V gene: TRBV11-2
CDR3 DNA: TGTGCCAGCAGCTTAGTTGGGACAGCAGAGACCCAGTACTTC
CDR3 protein: CASSLVGTAETQYF

clone size: NA
D gene: TRBD2
J gene: TRBJ2-5
V gene: TRBV7-2
CDR3 DNA: TGTGCCAGCAGCTTTTGGGGGAGGGCCGTAGAGACCCAGTACTTC
CDR3 protein: CASSFWGRAVETQYF

clone size: NA
D gene: TRBD2
J gene: TRBJ2-5
V gene: TRBV30
CDR3 DNA: TGTGCCTGGAGTAACTTGGGGAGGGGAGAGACCCAGTACTTC
CDR3 protein: CAWSNLGRGETQYF

clone size: NA
D gene: NA
J gene: TRBJ1-5
V gene: TRBV18
CDR3 DNA: TGTGCCAGCTCACCAGCACAGGGATATCAGCCCCAGCATTTT
CDR3 protein: CASSPAQGYQPQHF

clone size: NA
D gene: NA
J gene: TRBJ1-2
V gene: TRBV4-2
CDR3 DNA: TGTGCCAGCAGCCAAGGCCCGGGTGACTATGGCTACACCTTC
CDR3 protein: CASSQGPGDYGYTF

clone size: NA
D gene: NA
J gene: TRBJ2-2
V gene: TRBV29-1
CDR3 DNA: TGCAGCGTTGAACGAGCGACGAACACCGGGGAGCTGTTTTTT
CDR3 protein: CSVERATNTGELFF

clone size: NA
D gene: TRBD2
J gene: TRBJ2-7
V gene: TRBV11-2
CDR3 DNA: TGTGCCAGCAGCTTAGACCGGACTAGCGCCTACGAGCAGTACTTC
CDR3 protein: CASSLDRTSAYEQYF

clone size: NA
D gene: TRBD2
J gene: TRBJ2-2
V gene: TRBV3-1/TRBV3-2
CDR3 DNA: TGTGCCAGCAGCCTCGGGCGACTAGCGGGAGGAGGGACCGGGGAGCTGTTTTTT
CDR3 protein: CASSLGRLAGGGTGELFF

clone size: NA
D gene: NA
J gene: TRBJ2-1
V gene: TRBV30
CDR3 DNA: TGTGCCTGGAGTGTACGGCCGGGAAGCCTCTACAATGAGCAGTTCTTC
CDR3 protein: CAWSVRPGSLYNEQFF

clone size: NA
D gene: TRBD1
J gene: TRBJ1-1
V gene: TRBV9
CDR3 DNA: TGTGCCAGCAGCGCTGACAGGGGAGCGGCTTTCTTT
CDR3 protein: CASSADRGAAFF

clone size: few
D gene: NA
J gene: TRBJ2-7
V gene: TRBV19
CDR3 DNA: TGTGCCAGTAGTGCAGTCCACAGACTAAGCTCCTACGAGCAGTACTTC
CDR3 protein: CASSAVHRLSSYEQYF

clone size: NA
D gene: TRBD2
J gene: TRBJ2-3
V gene: TRBV5-1
CDR3 DNA: TGCGCCAGCAGCTTGGACCTAGCGGGGAGCACAGATACGCAGTATTTT
CDR3 protein: CASSLDLAGSTDTQYF

clone size: NA
D gene: NA
J gene: TRBJ1-5
V gene: TRBV19
CDR3 DNA: TGTGCCAGCAGAGGACCGGGATATCAGCCCCAGCATTTT
CDR3 protein: CASRGPGYQPQHF

clone size: NA
D gene: TRBD1
J gene: TRBJ1-4
V gene: TRBV19
CDR3 DNA: TGTGCCAGTAGTATTTTGTCAGGGGGTGAAAAACTGTTTTTT
CDR3 protein: CASSILSGGEKLFF

clone size: NA
D gene: NA
J gene: TRBJ2-7
V gene: TRBV21-1
CDR3 DNA: TGTGCCAGCAGCAAAGGGTCCGGGACAGCCTCCTACGAGCAGTACTTC
CDR3 protein: CASSKGSGTASYEQYF

clone size: NA
D gene: NA
J gene: TRBJ1-5
V gene: TRBV4-2
CDR3 DNA: TGTGCCAGCAGCCAACATCAGGAAAGCAATCAGCCCCAGCATTTT
CDR3 protein: CASSQHQESNQPQHF

clone size: once
D gene: TRBD2
J gene: TRBJ2-1
V gene: TRBV30
CDR3 DNA: TGTGCCTGGAGTGTATTGGCGGGAGGGCGCTACAATGAGCAGTTCTTC
CDR3 protein: CAWSVLAGGRYNEQFF

clone size: NA
D gene: TRBD1
J gene: TRBJ1-2
V gene: TRBV6-2/TRBV6-3
CDR3 DNA: TGTGCCAGCAGCCCCGGGACAGCAACTAACTATGGCTACACCTTC
CDR3 protein: CASSPGTATNYGYTF

clone size: once
D gene: TRBD2
J gene: TRBJ2-1
V gene: TRBV6-5
CDR3 DNA: TGTGCCAGCAGTTACAGCGGGGGGCTATACAATGAGCAGTTCTTC
CDR3 protein: CASSYSGGLYNEQFF

clone size: NA
D gene: TRBD1
J gene: TRBJ2-7
V gene: TRBV6-5
CDR3 DNA: TGTGCCAGCAGTTACCTTTTACAGGGGCGAAAATACGAGCAGTACTTC
CDR3 protein: CASSYLLQGRKYEQYF

clone size: NA
D gene: TRBD1
J gene: TRBJ2-7
V gene: TRBV5-1
CDR3 DNA: TGCGCCAGCAGCAAGGACAGGGGAGCCTACGAGCAGTACTTC
CDR3 protein: CASSKDRGAYEQYF

clone size: once
D gene: NA
J gene: TRBJ2-1
V gene: TRBV5-4
CDR3 DNA: TGTGCCAGCAGCTTAGGGGGTGGACACCCGAGCTCCTACAATGAGCAGTTCTTC
CDR3 protein: CASSLGGGHPSSYNEQFF

clone size: NA
D gene: TRBD1
J gene: TRBJ2-4
V gene: TRBV5-1
CDR3 DNA: TGCGCCAGCAACCCCGGACAGGGAGAAAACATTCAGTACTTC
CDR3 protein: CASNPGQGENIQYF

clone size: NA
D gene: NA
J gene: TRBJ2-7
V gene: TRBV20-1
CDR3 DNA: TGCAGTGCTAGTAAACAGGGTTTTCGTTACGAGCAGTACTTC
CDR3 protein: CSASKQGFRYEQYF

clone size: NA
D gene: TRBD1
J gene: TRBJ1-2
V gene: TRBV11-1
CDR3 DNA: TGTGCCAGCAGCTTAGAGGACAGGGGATCGGATGGCTACACCTTC
CDR3 protein: CASSLEDRGSDGYTF

clone size: once
D gene: NA
J gene: TRBJ2-3
V gene: TRBV24-1
CDR3 DNA: TGTGCCACCAGTGATATTGGCTGGGGAGCTAGCACAGATACGCAGTATTTT
CDR3 protein: CATSDIGWGASTDTQYF

clone size: NA
D gene: NA
J gene: TRBJ2-2
V gene: TRBV6-5
CDR3 DNA: TGTGCCAGCAGTTCCAGCGGGCTGAACACCGGGGAGCTGTTTTTT
CDR3 protein: CASSSSGLNTGELFF

clone size: NA
D gene: NA
J gene: TRBJ2-1
V gene: TRBV20-1
CDR3 DNA: TGCAGTGCTAGTGGAGGCTATCTTGGTGAGCAGTTCTTC
CDR3 protein: CSASGGYLGEQFF

clone size: NA
D gene: TRBD2
J gene: TRBJ2-1
V gene: TRBV6-2/TRBV6-3
CDR3 DNA: TGTGCCAGCAGCCAACTAGCGGGAATCGACAATGAGCAGTTCTTC
CDR3 protein: CASSQLAGIDNEQFF

clone size: NA
D gene: TRBD1
J gene: TRBJ1-6
V gene: TRBV27
CDR3 DNA: TGTGCCAGCAGTTTTGGGACAGGGACCTATAATTCACCCCTCCACTTT
CDR3 protein: CASSFGTGTYNSPLHF

clone size: NA
D gene: NA
J gene: TRBJ1-2
V gene: TRBV28
CDR3 DNA: TGTGCCAGCTCTTCCCAGCGAGGCTACACCTTC
CDR3 protein: CASSSQRGYTF

clone size: NA
D gene: NA
J gene: TRBJ2-7
V gene: TRBV14
CDR3 DNA: TGTGCCAGCAGCCCCTTTCCGGGAGCTCTCGAGCAGTACTTC
CDR3 protein: CASSPFPGALEQYF

clone size: NA
D gene: TRBD1
J gene: TRBJ2-5
V gene: TRBV19
CDR3 DNA: TGTGCCAGTAGTACGACAGGGCCCCAAGAGACCCAGTACTTC
CDR3 protein: CASSTTGPQETQYF

clone size: NA
D gene: TRBD1
J gene: TRBJ2-7
V gene: TRBV10-3
CDR3 DNA: TGTGCCATAAGCGACAGGGGAGCCTACGAGCAGTACTTC
CDR3 protein: CAISDRGAYEQYF

clone size: NA
D gene: TRBD1
J gene: TRBJ2-5
V gene: TRBV6-5
CDR3 DNA: TGTGCCAGCCCCAGGGGGACGGCGACCGCCGGGACCCAGTACTTC
CDR3 protein: CASPRGTATAGTQYF

clone size: few
D gene: NA
J gene: TRBJ2-7
V gene: TRBV5-8
CDR3 DNA: TGTGCCAGCAGCTTGCGGCGAGGGGAGCAGTACTTC
CDR3 protein: CASSLRRGEQYF

clone size: NA
D gene: NA
J gene: TRBJ1-2
V gene: TRBV3-1/TRBV3-2
CDR3 DNA: TGTGCCAGCAGCCAAGCCCCCCCGGTAGGGGGTACTAACTATGGCTACACCTTC
CDR3 protein: CASSQAPPVGGTNYGYTF

clone size: NA
D gene: TRBD2
J gene: TRBJ2-7
V gene: TRBV27
CDR3 DNA: TGTGCCAGCAGTTCCTTAGCGCTTAGCGGGAGCTACGAGCAGTACTTC
CDR3 protein: CASSSLALSGSYEQYF

clone size: NA
D gene: TRBD1
J gene: TRBJ2-7
V gene: TRBV5-1
CDR3 DNA: TGCGCCAGCAGCTATGGGACAGCTTACGAGCAGTACTTC
CDR3 protein: CASSYGTAYEQYF

clone size: NA
D gene: NA
J gene: TRBJ2-7
V gene: TRBV14
CDR3 DNA: TGTGCCAGCAGCCCGAGACAATTTTCGCATCTGAGCTCCTACGAGCAGTACTTC
CDR3 protein: CASSPRQFSHLSSYEQYF

clone size: NA
D gene: NA
J gene: TRBJ2-5
V gene: TRBV20-1
CDR3 DNA: TGCAGTGCCGGTCAAGAGACCCAGTACTTC
CDR3 protein: CSAGQETQYF

clone size: once
D gene: TRBD1
J gene: TRBJ1-1
V gene: TRBV19
CDR3 DNA: TGTGCCAGTAGGAGACAGGGGGGTGGAAACACTGAAGCTTTCTTT
CDR3 protein: CASRRQGGGNTEAFF

clone size: NA
D gene: TRBD2
J gene: TRBJ2-1
V gene: TRBV2
CDR3 DNA: TGTGCCAGCAAAAGACTAGCAGATTACAATGAGCAGTTCTTC
CDR3 protein: CASKRLADYNEQFF

clone size: NA
D gene: TRBD1
J gene: TRBJ2-1
V gene: TRBV11-3
CDR3 DNA: TGTGCCAGCAGCTTATTGGGACAGGACAACAATGAGCAGTTCTTC
CDR3 protein: CASSLLGQDNNEQFF

clone size: NA
D gene: TRBD2
J gene: TRBJ2-7
V gene: TRBV15
CDR3 DNA: TGTGCCACCAGCAGAGGGACTAGCGGGAAGAACGAGCAGTACTTC
CDR3 protein: CATSRGTSGKNEQYF

clone size: NA
D gene: NA
J gene: TRBJ2-6
V gene: TRBV7-7
CDR3 DNA: TGTGCCAGCAGCTTACCCGCTAGGGGCCTCTCTGGGGCCAACGTCCTGACTTTC
CDR3 protein: CASSLPARGLSGANVLTF

clone size: NA
D gene: NA
J gene: TRBJ2-7
V gene: TRBV5-1
CDR3 DNA: TGCGCCAGCCGCGAAGGGGGTACTTACTCCTACGAGCAGTACTTC
CDR3 protein: CASREGGTYSYEQYF

clone size: NA
D gene: NA
J gene: TRBJ1-1
V gene: TRBV15
CDR3 DNA: TGTGCCACCAGGCTACAGGTGGGGAACACTGAAGCTTTCTTT
CDR3 protein: CATRLQVGNTEAFF

clone size: NA
D gene: NA
J gene: TRBJ1-5
V gene: TRBV6-5
CDR3 DNA: TGTGCCAGCACTGGGGGGGGCAATCAGCCCCAGCATTTT
CDR3 protein: CASTGGGNQPQHF

clone size: NA
D gene: TRBD2
J gene: TRBJ2-1
V gene: TRBV2
CDR3 DNA: TGTGCCAGCAGTGAAACTAGCGGGAGGATATCGAATGAGCAGTTCTTC
CDR3 protein: CASSETSGRISNEQFF

clone size: NA
D gene: NA
J gene: TRBJ2-6
V gene: TRBV30
CDR3 DNA: TGTGCCTGGAGTGTACAGGCGGGGGCCAACGTCCTGACTTTC
CDR3 protein: CAWSVQAGANVLTF